Shown below are 25 T cell receptor beta chains from a single sample sequenced in a study of beta chain features in type 1 diabetes. Isolated RNA was reverse transcribed in full, so expressed TCRB transcripts were sequenced. The protocol was immunoSEQ multiplex PCR, while the TCRdb copy is restricted to in-frame clones and leaves out a portion. This sample carries over 350,000 clones, roughly 16% of them seen once, and the ten largest clones take about 0.02%. The material sequenced was naive CD4+ T cells from blood. The receptor source for this set is a woman aged 18-35 years in good health.

The chain joins TRBV28 to TRBJ2-7, with 8 bases lining up with TRBD1. Losses at the gene ends were 6 bases for V and 5 bases for J; bases not matched to a gene: 9. CDR3 length: 14 residues. CDR1 MDHEN and CDR2 SYDVKM come from the germline V gene. The chain's CDR3 is CASSWTGNGHEQYF. In DNA, the CDR3 is TGTGCCAGCAGCTGGACAGGGAACGGGCACGAGCAGTACTTC.

The rearrangement uses TRBV21-1 and TRBJ2-3; the table gives TRBD2 as D, unverified against the DNA. TRBV21-1 counts as a pseudogene. This CDR3 comprises 14 residues. CDR3 residues: CASSSAQNTDTQYF. CDR3 sequence (DNA): TGTGCCAGCAGCAGCGCCCAAAACACAGATACGCAGTATTTT.

The rearrangement uses TRBV28 and TRBJ2-1; 14 positions agree with TRBD2. V lost 3 bases to trimming and J lost 8 bases; unmatched junction nucleotides: 3. Germline V gives CDR1 MDHEN, CDR2 SYDVKM. The CDR3 consists of 15 residues. CDR3 in DNA: TGTGCCAGCAGTTTCGGGACTAGCGGGAGTTATGAGCAGTTCTTC. Amino acids: CASSFGTSGSYEQFF.

A few counts support this clone. The chain carries TRBV2 and TRBJ2-1; TRBD2 matches 7 bases. The CDR3 covers 15 residues. The germline V gene has CDR1 SNHLY and CDR2 FYNNEI. The V gene end was trimmed by 2 bases and the J gene end by 0 bases; junction bases not matched to a gene: 1. The CDR3: CASSEKRGSYNEQFF. In DNA, the CDR3 is TGTGCCAGCAGTGAAAAGCGGGGCTCCTACAATGAGCAGTTCTTC.

This clone was counted only a few times. The chain combines TRBV29-1 with TRBJ2-6; maybe TRBD1 (6 bases). The CDR3 contains 14 residues. Trimming took 4 bases from V and 1 from J, leaving 8 bases between them. The germline CDR1 and CDR2 sequences are SQVTM and ANQGSEA. The CDR3 region has the DNA TGCAGCGTTGGCACAGGGTCTGGGGCCAACGTCCTGACTTTC. Its translation is CSVGTGSGANVLTF.

In this sample, this clone turned up once. The CDR3, as DNA: TGTGCCAGCTCCCCCGGGGAGCAGTACTTC. Translated, it gives CASSPGEQYF. The rearrangement joins TRBV5-4 to TRBJ2-7; D is unresolved. This CDR3 is built from 10 residues. Germline values: CDR1 SGHNT, CDR2 YYREEE (reference sequence). V was cut by 7 bases and J by 7 bases, with 9 bases left in between.

The J gene is TRBJ1-3, the V gene TRBV30, with D possibly being TRBD1 (6 bases). The CDR3 has 12 amino acids. V shed 4 bases and J shed 7 bases, with 11 bases lying between them. The germline gives CDR1 GTSNPN, CDR2 SVGIG (reference sequence). Here the CDR3 DNA reads TGTGCCTGGATTTACAGGGATAACACCATATATTTT. Protein product: CAWIYRDNTIYF.

This clone occurred a few times. V usage is TRBV4-3 and J usage is TRBJ2-5, with a possible D match to TRBD1 (6 bases). The DNA end is a closer match to TRBJ2-7, so the J assignment may be wrong. Germline loops: CDR1 LGHNA, CDR2 YSLEER. This CDR3 is built from 15 residues. This CDR3 reads CASSSAAGASNEQYF. The CDR3, as DNA: TGCGCCAGCAGCAGCGCCGCAGGGGCTTCGAACGAGCAGTACTTC.

The gene calls are TRBV11-2 and TRBJ1-2, with D possibly TRBD1 on 6 matching bases. The V and J ends lost 3 bases and 4 bases respectively, with 12 bases between them. The CDR3 contains 14 residues. Germline lookup yields CDR1 SGHAT and CDR2 FQNNGV. The CDR3 bases are TGTGCCAGCAGCTTTCGACAGGATCGCTATGGCTACACCTTC. It codes for CASSFRQDRYGYTF. The full variable domain, in which reference TRBV11-2 and TRBJ1-2 provide the parts outside the CDR3, is EAGVAQSPRYKIIEKRQSVAFWCNPISGHATLYWYQQILGQGPKLLIQFQNNGVVDDSQLPKDRFSAERLKGVDSTLKIQPAKLEDSAVYLCASSFRQDRYGYTFGSGTRLTVV.

V gene TRBV11-3 combines with J gene TRBJ2-7, with D unresolved. Trimming removed 4 bases from V and 0 bases from J, with 7 bases in between. The germline V gene has CDR1 SGHNT and CDR2 YENEEA. The length of the CDR3 is 13 residues. Here the CDR3 reads CASSSGASYEQYF. The DNA of the CDR3 is TGTGCCAGCAGCTCCGGAGCCTCCTACGAGCAGTACTTC. The full variable domain, its missing parts supplied by reference TRBV11-3 and TRBJ2-7, is EAGVVQSPRYKIIEKKQPVAFWCNPISGHNTLYWYLQNLGQGPELLIRYENEEAVDDSQLPKDRFSAERLKGVDSTLKIQPAELGDSAVYLCASSSGASYEQYFGPGTRLTVT.

This clone appeared a few times. The V and J genes are TRBV6-5 and TRBJ2-5; the match to TRBD2 covers 7 bases. Trimming cost V 2 bases and J 4 bases; bases outside gene matches: 10. The CDR3 has 16 residues. Per the germline V gene, CDR1 is MNHEY and CDR2 is SVGAGI. The CDR3 region is CASSYTGAGRTETQYF. In DNA form, the CDR3 reads TGTGCCAGCAGTTACACGGGAGCGGGGAGGACAGAGACCCAGTACTTC.

The chain uses TRBV2 and TRBJ1-1; D is unresolved. The CDR3 is 12 amino acids. V was clipped by 8 bases and J by 1 base, with 8 bases between them. Germline-derived CDR1 and CDR2 are SNHLY and FYNNEI. The CDR3 protein is CASLFGNTEAFF. The CDR3 nucleotides read TGTGCCAGCCTGTTCGGGAACACTGAAGCTTTCTTT.

This clone was found a few times. The chain is built from TRBV4-1 and TRBJ2-4; no clear D gene. V was cut by 0 bases and J by 2 bases, with 5 bases left in between. The CDR3 has 14 amino acids. Germline V CDR1 and CDR2: MGHRA, YSYEKL. The CDR3 region has the DNA TGCGCCAGCAGCCAAGATTATTCCAAAAACATTCAGTACTTC. It translates to CASSQDYSKNIQYF.

V gene TRBV28 combines with J gene TRBJ2-7, with 9 nucleotides matching TRBD2. The germline gives CDR1 MDHEN, CDR2 SYDVKM. J lost 4 bases, V lost 4 bases, and 8 bases had no gene match. The CDR3 totals 15 residues. CDR3 coding DNA: TGTGCCAGCAGTTCCTCAGCGGGAGGTCCGTACGAGCAGTACTTC. Encoded protein: CASSSSAGGPYEQYF.

This clone was seen only a few times. The chain recombines TRBV5-1 with TRBJ2-3, with TRBD2 identical over 8 bases. Germline CDR1 and CDR2: SGHRS and YFSETQ. The CDR3 spans 16 residues. V trimming: 4 bases; J trimming: 5 bases; junction bases outside the gene matches: 12. The CDR3 spells CASSVGPAGVVDTQYF. The CDR3 DNA follows: TGCGCCAGCAGCGTGGGACCAGCGGGAGTGGTAGATACGCAGTATTTT. The full variable domain, completed using reference TRBV5-1 and TRBJ2-3, is KAGVTQTPRYLIKTRGQQVTLSCSPISGHRSVSWYQQTPGQGLQFLFEYFSETQRNKGNFPGRFSGRQFSNSRSEMNVSTLELGDSALYLCASSVGPAGVVDTQYFGPGTRLTVL.

The rearrangement uses TRBV10-3 and TRBJ2-5, with 8 bases aligning to TRBD2. Per germline, CDR1 ENHRY and CDR2 SYGVKD. Losses at the gene ends were 5 bases for V and 2 bases for J; bases not matched to a gene: 1. CDR3 length equals 13 residues. CDR3 protein: CAISRGGQETQYF. CDR3 coding DNA: TGTGCCATCAGTCGGGGGGGTCAAGAGACCCAGTACTTC.

The chain combines TRBV28 with TRBJ2-7; a weak D match, TRBD1 (5 bases). The germline V gene has CDR1 MDHEN and CDR2 SYDVKM. The germline V and J ends were trimmed by 5 bases and 4 bases, with 6 bases remaining between them. CDR3 length: 11 amino acids. The CDR3 loop is CASSHRYEQYF. The CDR3 DNA follows: TGTGCCAGCAGTCACAGGTACGAGCAGTACTTC.

The rearrangement joins TRBV5-1 to TRBJ2-3; D is perhaps TRBD1 (5 bases). Germline V CDR1 and CDR2: SGHRS, YFSETQ. There are 13 residues in the CDR3. Trimming pared 4 bases from V and 2 bases from J, leaving 8 bases between. CDR3 protein: CASSVTVTDTQYF. The CDR3 bases are TGCGCCAGCAGCGTGACAGTCACAGATACGCAGTATTTT.

This clone occurred a few times. The gene calls are TRBV28 and TRBJ2-7; D remains ambiguous. V was clipped by 2 bases and J by 13 bases, with 15 bases between them. The CDR3 sequence is 12 residues long. CDR1 and CDR2 (germline): MDHEN, SYDVKM. The CDR3: CASSLVARGLYF. The CDR3 DNA sequence: TGTGCCAGCAGTTTAGTCGCCCGTGGCCTCTACTTC.

This rearrangement joins TRBV6-6 to TRBJ2-2; TRBD1 might be the D (5 bases). Germline CDR1 MNHNY, CDR2 SVGAGI (reference sequence). The CDR3 is 15 amino acids. The ends were cut back, 5 bases at V and 4 bases at J, with 14 bases in the middle. The CDR3 here is CASSQGLSLTGELFF. In DNA, the CDR3 is TGTGCCAGCAGTCAGGGCCTTTCCCTCACCGGGGAGCTGTTTTTT.

The V gene is TRBV10-2, the J gene TRBJ1-5; D perhaps matches TRBD1 (5 bases). Per the germline V gene, CDR1 is WSHSY and CDR2 is SAAADI. V gave up 6 bases and J gave up 9 bases, with 12 bases separating them. This CDR3 contains 12 residues. The CDR3 reads CASSHDRRPQHF. CDR3 bases: TGCGCCAGCAGCCACGACAGAAGGCCCCAGCATTTT.

In its sample, this clone was seen a few times. The same CDR3 also results from other DNA sequences found in this sample. The V call is TRBV5-1, the J call TRBJ2-5; 8 bases agree with TRBD1. The V gene's germline CDR1 is SGHRS and CDR2 YFSETQ. This CDR3 region has 13 residues. The junction had 4 bases not matched to a gene; V was cut back by 5 bases and J by 4 bases. The CDR3 reads CASSFGQGETQYF. CDR3 nucleotides: TGCGCCAGCAGTTTCGGACAGGGAGAGACCCAGTACTTC. Variable domain in full (rest from reference TRBV5-1 and TRBJ2-5): KAGVTQTPRYLIKTRGQQVTLSCSPISGHRSVSWYQQTPGQGLQFLFEYFSETQRNKGNFPGRFSGRQFSNSRSEMNVSTLELGDSALYLCASSFGQGETQYFGPGTRLLVL.

The CDR3 nucleotides are TGTGCCTGGGGGAGAGCGGGAGGCGACGAGCAGTACTTC. Translated: CAWGRAGGDEQYF. The chain links TRBV30 to TRBJ2-7; 9 bases agree with TRBD2. The CDR3 loop spans 13 amino acids. The trim removed 5 bases at V and 5 bases at J, leaving 7 bases unmatched. CDR1 is GTSNPN and CDR2 is SVGIG in the germline V gene (reference sequence).

The chain joins TRBV28 to TRBJ1-2; D gene unclear. Germline CDR1 is MDHEN and CDR2 is SYDVKM. The CDR3 runs 13 residues. Trimming stripped 5 bases from V and 6 bases from J, with 13 bases between. CDR3 bases: TGTGCCAGCAGTCCCGCAGGCGGGGATGGCTACACCTTC. This gives the protein CASSPAGGDGYTF.

This clone was observed a handful of times. The chain joins TRBV7-2 to TRBJ2-1; 12 nucleotides match TRBD2. V shed 7 bases, J shed 3 bases, and the junction held 4 bases outside the gene matches. There are 15 residues in the CDR3. Germline loops: CDR1 SGHTA, CDR2 FQGNSA. The CDR3 DNA follows: TGTGCCAGCACCAAACTAGCGGGGGGCTACAATGAGCAGTTCTTC. It codes for CASTKLAGGYNEQFF.